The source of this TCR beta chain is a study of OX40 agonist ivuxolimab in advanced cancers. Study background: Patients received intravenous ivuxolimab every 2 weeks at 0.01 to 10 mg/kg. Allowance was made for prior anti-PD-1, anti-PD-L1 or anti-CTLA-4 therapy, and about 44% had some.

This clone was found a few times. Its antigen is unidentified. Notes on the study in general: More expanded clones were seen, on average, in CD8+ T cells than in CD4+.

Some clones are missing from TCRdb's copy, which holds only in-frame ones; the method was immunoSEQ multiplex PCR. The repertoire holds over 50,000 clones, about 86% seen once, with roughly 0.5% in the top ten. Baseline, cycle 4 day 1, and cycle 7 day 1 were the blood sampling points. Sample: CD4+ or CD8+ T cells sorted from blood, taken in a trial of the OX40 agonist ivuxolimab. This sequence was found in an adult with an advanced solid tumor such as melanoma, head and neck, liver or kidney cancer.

CDR3 loop: CASSVNSGQGAGVPGELFF. As DNA, the CDR3 is TGTGCCAGCAGCGTCAACTCGGGACAGGGGGCCGGGGTTCCCGGGGAGCTGTTTTTT. V usage is TRBV9 and J usage is TRBJ2-2; TRBD1 matches at 12 bases. The germline CDR1 and CDR2 sequences are SGDLS and YYNGEE. The CDR3 loop spans 19 amino acids. The trim removed 2 bases at V and 6 bases at J, leaving 14 bases unmatched.